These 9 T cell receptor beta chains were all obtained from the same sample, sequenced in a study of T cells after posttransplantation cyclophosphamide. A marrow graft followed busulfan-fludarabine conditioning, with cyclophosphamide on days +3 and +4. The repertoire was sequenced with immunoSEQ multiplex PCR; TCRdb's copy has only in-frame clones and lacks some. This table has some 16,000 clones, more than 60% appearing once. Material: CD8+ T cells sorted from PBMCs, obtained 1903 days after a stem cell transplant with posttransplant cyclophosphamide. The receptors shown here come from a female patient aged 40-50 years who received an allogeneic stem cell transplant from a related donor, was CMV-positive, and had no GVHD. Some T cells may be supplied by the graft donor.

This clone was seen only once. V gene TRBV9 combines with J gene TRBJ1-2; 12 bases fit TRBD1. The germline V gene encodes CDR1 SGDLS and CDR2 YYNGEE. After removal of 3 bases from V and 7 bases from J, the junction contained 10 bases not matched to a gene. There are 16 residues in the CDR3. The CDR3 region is CASSASRDRGLGGYTF. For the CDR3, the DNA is TGTGCCAGCAGCGCGAGCCGGGACAGGGGGCTGGGTGGCTACACCTTC.

For the CDR3, the DNA is TGTGCCAGCAGCCCAACAGGGGGGGCTAACTATGGCTACACCTTC. As protein: CASSPTGGANYGYTF. The rearrangement links TRBV7-2 to TRBJ1-2; 8 nucleotides match TRBD1. Germline CDR1 reads SGHTA; CDR2 reads FQGNSA. The trim removed 5 bases at V and 0 bases at J, leaving 5 bases unmatched. The CDR3 spans 15 residues.

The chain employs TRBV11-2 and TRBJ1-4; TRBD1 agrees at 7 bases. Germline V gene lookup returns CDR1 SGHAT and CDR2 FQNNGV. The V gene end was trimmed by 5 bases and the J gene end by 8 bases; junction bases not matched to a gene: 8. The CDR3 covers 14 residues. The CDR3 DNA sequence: TGTGCCAGCAGCCCAGGGGGTAGCGGAGAAAAACTGTTTTTT. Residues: CASSPGGSGEKLFF. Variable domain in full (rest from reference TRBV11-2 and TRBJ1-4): EAGVAQSPRYKIIEKRQSVAFWCNPISGHATLYWYQQILGQGPKLLIQFQNNGVVDDSQLPKDRFSAERLKGVDSTLKIQPAKLEDSAVYLCASSPGGSGEKLFFGSGTQLSVL.

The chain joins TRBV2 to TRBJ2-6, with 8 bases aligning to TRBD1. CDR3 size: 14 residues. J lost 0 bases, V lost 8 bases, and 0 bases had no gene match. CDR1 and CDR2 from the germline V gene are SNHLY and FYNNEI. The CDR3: CASGQGSGANVLTF. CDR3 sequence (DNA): TGTGCCAGCGGACAGGGCTCTGGGGCCAACGTCCTGACTTTC. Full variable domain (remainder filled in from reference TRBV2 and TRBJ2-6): EPEVTQTPSHQVTQMGQEVILRCVPISNHLYFYWYRQILGQKVEFLVSFYNNEISEKSEIFDDQFSVERPDGSNFTLKIRSTKLEDSAMYFCASGQGSGANVLTFGAGSRLTVL.

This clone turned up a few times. The CDR3 sequence is CASSLSSGGDTQYF. The DNA for the CDR3 is TGTGCCAGCAGCTTAAGTAGCGGGGGTGATACGCAGTATTTT. The rearrangement uses TRBV7-2 and TRBJ2-3, with TRBD2 identical over 9 bases. Germline V gene lookup returns CDR1 SGHTA and CDR2 FQGNSA. V lost 2 bases and J lost 6; bases outside the gene matches: 3. The CDR3 is made up of 14 amino acids.

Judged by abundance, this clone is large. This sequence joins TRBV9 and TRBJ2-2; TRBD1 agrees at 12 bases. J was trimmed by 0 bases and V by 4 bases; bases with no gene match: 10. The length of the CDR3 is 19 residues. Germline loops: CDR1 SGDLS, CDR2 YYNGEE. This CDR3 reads CASSPVPGQGAPNTGELFF. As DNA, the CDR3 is TGTGCCAGCAGCCCCGTTCCGGGACAGGGGGCCCCGAACACCGGGGAGCTGTTTTTT. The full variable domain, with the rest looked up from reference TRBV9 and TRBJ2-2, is DSGVTQTPKHLITATGQRVTLRCSPRSGDLSVYWYQQSLDQGLQFLIQYYNGEERAKGNILERFSAQQFPDLHSELNLSSLELGDSALYFCASSPVPGQGAPNTGELFFGEGSRLTVL.

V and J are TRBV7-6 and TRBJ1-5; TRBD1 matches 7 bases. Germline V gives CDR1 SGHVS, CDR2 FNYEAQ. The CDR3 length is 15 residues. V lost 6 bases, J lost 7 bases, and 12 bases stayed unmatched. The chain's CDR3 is CASRLDRDSTQPQHF. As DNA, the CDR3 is TGTGCCAGCAGACTTGATAGGGACAGTACACAGCCCCAGCATTTT.

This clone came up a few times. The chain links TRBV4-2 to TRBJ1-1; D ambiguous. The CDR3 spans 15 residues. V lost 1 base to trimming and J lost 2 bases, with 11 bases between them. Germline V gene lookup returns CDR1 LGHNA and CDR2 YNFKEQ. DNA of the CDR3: TGTGCCAGCAGCCAAGTGGGCACAAAAAACACTGAAGCTTTCTTT. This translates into CASSQVGTKNTEAFF.

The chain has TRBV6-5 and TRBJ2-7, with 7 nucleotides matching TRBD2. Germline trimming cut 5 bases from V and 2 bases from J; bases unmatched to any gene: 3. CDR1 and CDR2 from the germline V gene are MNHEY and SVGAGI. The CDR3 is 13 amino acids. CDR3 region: CASSGGGTYEQYF. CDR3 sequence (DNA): TGTGCCAGCAGTGGGGGGGGGACCTACGAGCAGTACTTC.